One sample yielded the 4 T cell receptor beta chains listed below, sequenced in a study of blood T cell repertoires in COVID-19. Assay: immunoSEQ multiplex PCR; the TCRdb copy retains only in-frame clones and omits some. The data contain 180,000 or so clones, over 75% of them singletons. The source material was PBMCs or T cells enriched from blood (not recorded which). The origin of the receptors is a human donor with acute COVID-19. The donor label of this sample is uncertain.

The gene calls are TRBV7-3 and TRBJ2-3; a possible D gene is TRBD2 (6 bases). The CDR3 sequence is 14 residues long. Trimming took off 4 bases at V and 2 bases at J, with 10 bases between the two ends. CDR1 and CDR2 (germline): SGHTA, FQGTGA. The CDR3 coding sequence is TGTGCCAGCAGCTCTGGCGGGGACACAGATACGCAGTATTTT. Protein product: CASSSGGDTDTQYF.

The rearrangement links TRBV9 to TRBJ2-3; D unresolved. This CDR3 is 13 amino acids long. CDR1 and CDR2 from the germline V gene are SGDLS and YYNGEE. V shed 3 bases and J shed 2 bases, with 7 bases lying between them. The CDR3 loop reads CASSALFTDTQYF. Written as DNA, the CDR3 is TGTGCCAGCAGCGCCCTTTTCACAGATACGCAGTATTTT.

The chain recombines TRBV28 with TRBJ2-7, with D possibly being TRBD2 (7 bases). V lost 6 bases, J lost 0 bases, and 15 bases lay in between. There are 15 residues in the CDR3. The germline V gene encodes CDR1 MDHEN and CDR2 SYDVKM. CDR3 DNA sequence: TGTGCCAGCAGGGGGGCGGGGGTCGACTCCTACGAGCAGTACTTC. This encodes CASRGAGVDSYEQYF.

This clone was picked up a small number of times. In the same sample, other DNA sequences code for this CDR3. CDR3 amino acids: CASSQGDSPLHF. For the CDR3, the DNA is TGTGCCAGCAGTCAGGGGGATTCACCCCTCCACTTT. The V call is TRBV6-5, the J call TRBJ1-6; 7 bases match TRBD1. The CDR3 extends over 12 amino acids. Germline CDR1 is MNHEY and CDR2 is SVGAGI. V was clipped by 5 bases and J by 8 bases; unmatched bases: 0.